This record looks at one T cell receptor beta chain sequence and its context. These data belong to a study of shared clonotypes between healthy human individuals. Germline values: CDR1 SGHTA, CDR2 FQGNSA. The CDR3 is made up of 14 amino acids. V lost 2 bases, J lost 3 bases, and 9 bases lay in between. The table came from immunoSEQ multiplex PCR; TCRdb's copy has only in-frame clones and leaves some out. The table lists over a million clones, approximately 97% of them singletons. This chain uses TRBV7-2 with TRBJ2-3; D not resolved. The sequencing sample was made of naive CD4+ T cells sorted from blood. Subset of the sample: CD45RA+ positively selected. The TCR was taken from a man under 40 in good health. In DNA, the CDR3 is TGTGCCAGCAGCTTAAAATGGGGAACAGATACGCAGTATTTT. Translated: CASSLKWGTDTQYF.